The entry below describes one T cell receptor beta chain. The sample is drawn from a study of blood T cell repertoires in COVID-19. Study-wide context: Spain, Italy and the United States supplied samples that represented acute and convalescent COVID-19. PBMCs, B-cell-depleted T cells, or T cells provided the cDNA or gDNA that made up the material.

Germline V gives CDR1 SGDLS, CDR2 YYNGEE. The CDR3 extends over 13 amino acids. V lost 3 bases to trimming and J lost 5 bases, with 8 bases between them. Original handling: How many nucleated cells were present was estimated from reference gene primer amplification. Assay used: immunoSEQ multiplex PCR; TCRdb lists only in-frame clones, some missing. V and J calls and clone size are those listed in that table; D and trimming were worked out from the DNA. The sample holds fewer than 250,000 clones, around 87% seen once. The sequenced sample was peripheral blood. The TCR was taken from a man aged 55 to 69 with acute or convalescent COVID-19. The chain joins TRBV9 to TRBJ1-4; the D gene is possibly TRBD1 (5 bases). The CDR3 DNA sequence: TGTGCCAGCAGCGGGGGCCCGAATGAAAAACTGTTTTTT. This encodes CASSGGPNEKLFF.